The source of this T cell receptor beta chain is a study of metastatic and nonmetastatic thyroid tumors. Study summary: Comparison of repertoires was carried out across blood and tumor or nodule tissue from malignant and benign thyroid patients.

Until they underwent thyroid surgery, no patient had received any treatment. TCRdb redid the clone calls on the PCR reads using MiXCR. Counted here are 30,000 to 45,000 clones, under 25% occurring once; the ten biggest clones make up about 14%. The CDR3 has 14 residues. V was pared by 4 bases and J by 15 bases, with 13 bases of the junction left unmatched. Germline lookup yields CDR1 SGHTA and CDR2 FQGNSA. V is TRBV7-2 and J is TRBJ2-1, with TRBD2 matching over 9 bases. Sequences were obtained from blood. The TCR originated in a female donor with papillary thyroid cancer or a benign thyroid nodule (not recorded which). Some clones in this sample may be carry-over from other donors' samples. This CDR3 is CASSSWTSERVLFF. CDR3 DNA: TGTGCCAGCAGCTCCTGGACTAGCGAGAGGGTATTGTTCTTC.